Sequencing of this T cell receptor (beta chain) was carried out in a study of blood T cell repertoires in COVID-19. Background on the study: Acute-phase and convalescent COVID-19 samples originated in the United States, Italy and Spain. PBMCs, B-cell-depleted T cells, or T cells provided the cDNA or gDNA that made up the material.

Profiling relied on immunoSEQ multiplex PCR, and the TCRdb table lists in-frame clones only, not all of them. The sample lists over 200,000 clones, around four fifths occurring once. The germline gives CDR1 SGHTA, CDR2 FQGNSA. This CDR3 comprises 14 residues. Between the trimmed V and J ends, which lost 3 bases and 6 bases, there was a span of 9 bases. The source material was peripheral blood. The TCR was taken from a woman of 80 years or more with active or convalescent COVID-19. The chain combines TRBV7-2 with TRBJ1-6; D uncertain. The CDR3 spells CASSFSVGNSPLHF. The DNA of the CDR3 is TGTGCCAGCAGCTTCAGCGTTGGTAATTCACCCCTCCACTTT.